The sequence of this T cell receptor beta chain was determined in a study of cytomegalovirus exposure and HLA in healthy donors. J was trimmed by 2 bases and V by 2 bases; bases with no gene match: 14. CDR3 size: 18 residues. CDR1 is PRHDT and CDR2 is FYEKMQ in the germline V gene (reference sequence). Healthy bone marrow donors made up the donor group. PCR used 60 Vbeta primers and 13 Jbeta primers. Sequencing was performed with immunoSEQ multiplex PCR; in TCRdb, only in-frame clones are kept and a portion is missing. The data hold about 170,000 clones, with roughly 80% observed a single time. This receptor was identified in a female donor in good health and CMV-seronegative. What was sequenced was PBMCs. The chain joins TRBV13 to TRBJ2-7, with TRBD2 matching 8 bases. CDR3 sequence: CASSLRYGGASGTYEQYF. The CDR3 bases are TGTGCCAGCAGCTTACGGTACGGGGGGGCCAGTGGAACCTACGAGCAGTACTTC.